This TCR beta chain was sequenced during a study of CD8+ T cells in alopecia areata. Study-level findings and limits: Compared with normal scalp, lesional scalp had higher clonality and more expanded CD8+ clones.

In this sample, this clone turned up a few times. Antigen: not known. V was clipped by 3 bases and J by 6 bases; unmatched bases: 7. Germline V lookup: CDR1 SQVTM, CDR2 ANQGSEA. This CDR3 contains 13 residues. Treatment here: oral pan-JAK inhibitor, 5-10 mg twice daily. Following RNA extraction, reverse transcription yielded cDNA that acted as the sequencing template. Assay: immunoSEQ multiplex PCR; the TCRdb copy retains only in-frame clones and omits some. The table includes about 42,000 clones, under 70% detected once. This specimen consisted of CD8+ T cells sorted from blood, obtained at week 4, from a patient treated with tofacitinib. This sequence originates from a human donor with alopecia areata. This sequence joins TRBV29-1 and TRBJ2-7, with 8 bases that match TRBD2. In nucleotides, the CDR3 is TGCAGCGTTGAGACTAGCGTGCCGTTCGAGCAGTACTTC. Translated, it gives CSVETSVPFEQYF.